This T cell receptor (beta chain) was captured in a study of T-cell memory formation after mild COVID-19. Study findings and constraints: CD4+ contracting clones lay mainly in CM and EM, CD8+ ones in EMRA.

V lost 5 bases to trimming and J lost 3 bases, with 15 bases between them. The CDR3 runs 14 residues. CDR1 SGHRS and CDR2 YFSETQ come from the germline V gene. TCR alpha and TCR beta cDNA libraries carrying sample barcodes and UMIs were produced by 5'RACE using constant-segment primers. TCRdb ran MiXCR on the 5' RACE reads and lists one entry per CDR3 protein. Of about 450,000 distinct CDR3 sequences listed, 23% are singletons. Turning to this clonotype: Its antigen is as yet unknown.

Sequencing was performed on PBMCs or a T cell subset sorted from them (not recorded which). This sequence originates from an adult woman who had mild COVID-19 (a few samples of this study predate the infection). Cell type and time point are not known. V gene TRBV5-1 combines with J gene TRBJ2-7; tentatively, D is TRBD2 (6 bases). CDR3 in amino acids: CASSFGGDLYEQYF. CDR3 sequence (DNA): TGCGCCAGCAGTTTCGGGGGAGACCTCTACGAGCAGTACTTC.